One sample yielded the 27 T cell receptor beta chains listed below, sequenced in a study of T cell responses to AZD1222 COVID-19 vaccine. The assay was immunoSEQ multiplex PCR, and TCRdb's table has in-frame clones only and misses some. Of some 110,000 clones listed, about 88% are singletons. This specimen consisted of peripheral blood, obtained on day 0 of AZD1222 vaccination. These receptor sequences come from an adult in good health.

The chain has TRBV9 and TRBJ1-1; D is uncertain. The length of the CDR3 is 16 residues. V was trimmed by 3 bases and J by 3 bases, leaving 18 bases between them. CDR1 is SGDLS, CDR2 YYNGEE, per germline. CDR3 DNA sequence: TGTGCCAGCAGCGCCCTGCCGGGGTTGGGGTACACTGAAGCTTTCTTT. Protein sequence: CASSALPGLGYTEAFF.

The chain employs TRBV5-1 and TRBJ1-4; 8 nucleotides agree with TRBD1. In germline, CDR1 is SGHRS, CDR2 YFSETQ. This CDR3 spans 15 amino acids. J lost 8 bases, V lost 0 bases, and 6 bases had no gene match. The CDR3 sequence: CASSLARGRDEKLFF. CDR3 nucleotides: TGCGCCAGCAGCTTGGCCAGGGGGCGAGACGAAAAACTGTTTTTT.

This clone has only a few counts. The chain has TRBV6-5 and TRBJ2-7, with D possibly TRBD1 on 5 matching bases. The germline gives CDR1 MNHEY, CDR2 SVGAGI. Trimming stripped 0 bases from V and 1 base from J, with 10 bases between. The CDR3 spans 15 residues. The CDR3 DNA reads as TGTGCCAGCAGTTACTCGAGTAAGGGGTCCTACGAGCAGTACTTC. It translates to CASSYSSKGSYEQYF.

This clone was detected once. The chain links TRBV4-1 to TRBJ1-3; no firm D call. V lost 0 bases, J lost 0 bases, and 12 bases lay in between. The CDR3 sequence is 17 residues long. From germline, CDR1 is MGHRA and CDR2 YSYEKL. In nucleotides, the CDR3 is TGCGCCAGCAGCCAAGAGGAAAGGCTTTACTCTGGAAACACCATATATTTT. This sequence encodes CASSQEERLYSGNTIYF.

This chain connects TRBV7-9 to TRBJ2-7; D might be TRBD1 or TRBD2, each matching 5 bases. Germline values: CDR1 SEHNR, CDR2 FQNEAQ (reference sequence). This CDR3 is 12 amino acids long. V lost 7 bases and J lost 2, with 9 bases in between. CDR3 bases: TGTGCCAGCACCTGGGACGCCTACGAGCAGTACTTC. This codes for CASTWDAYEQYF.

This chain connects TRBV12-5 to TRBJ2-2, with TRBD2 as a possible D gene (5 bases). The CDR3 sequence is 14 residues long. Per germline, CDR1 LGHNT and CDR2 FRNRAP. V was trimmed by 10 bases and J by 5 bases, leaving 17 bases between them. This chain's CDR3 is CANQAGGRTGELFF. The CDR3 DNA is TGTGCTAACCAGGCTGGAGGTCGGACCGGGGAGCTGTTTTTT. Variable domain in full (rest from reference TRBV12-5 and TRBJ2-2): DARVTQTPRHKVTEMGQEVTMRCQPILGHNTVFWYRQTMMQGLELLAYFRNRAPLDDSGMPKDRFSAEMPDATLATLKIQPSEPRDSAVYFCANQAGGRTGELFFGEGSRLTVL.

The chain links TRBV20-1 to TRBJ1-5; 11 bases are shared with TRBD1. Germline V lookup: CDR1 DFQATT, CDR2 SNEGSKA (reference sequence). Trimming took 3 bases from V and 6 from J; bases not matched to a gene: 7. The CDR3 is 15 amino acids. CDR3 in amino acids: CSASSRTGGFQPQHF. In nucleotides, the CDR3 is TGCAGTGCTAGTTCTAGGACAGGGGGCTTTCAGCCCCAGCATTTT.

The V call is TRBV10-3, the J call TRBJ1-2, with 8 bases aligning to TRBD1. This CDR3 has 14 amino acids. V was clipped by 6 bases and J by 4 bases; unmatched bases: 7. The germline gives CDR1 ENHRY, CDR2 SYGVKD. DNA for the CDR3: TGTGCCATCAGGATATCAGGGGGCATCTATGGCTACACCTTC. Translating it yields CAIRISGGIYGYTF.

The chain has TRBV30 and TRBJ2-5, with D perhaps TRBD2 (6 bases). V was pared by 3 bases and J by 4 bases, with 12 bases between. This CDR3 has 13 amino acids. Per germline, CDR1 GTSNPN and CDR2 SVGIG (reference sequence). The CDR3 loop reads CAWRGRGTETQYF. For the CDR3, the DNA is TGTGCCTGGAGGGGGCGGGGAACAGAGACCCAGTACTTC.

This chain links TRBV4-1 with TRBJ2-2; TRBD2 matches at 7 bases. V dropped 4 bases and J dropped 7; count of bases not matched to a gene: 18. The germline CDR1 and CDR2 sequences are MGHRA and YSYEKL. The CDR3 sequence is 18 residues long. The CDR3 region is CASSPPAGFSGWGGELFF. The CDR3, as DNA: TGCGCCAGCAGCCCTCCGGCGGGATTTAGCGGGTGGGGCGGGGAGCTGTTTTTT.

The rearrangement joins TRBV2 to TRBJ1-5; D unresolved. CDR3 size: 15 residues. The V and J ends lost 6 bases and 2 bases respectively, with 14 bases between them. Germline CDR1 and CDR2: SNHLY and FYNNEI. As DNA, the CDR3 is TGTGCCAGCAGCTTGAGGGAGGGAGGCAATCAGCCCCAGCATTTT. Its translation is CASSLREGGNQPQHF.

DNA of the CDR3: TGTGCCAGCAGTCGGACTAGCGGGAGGCAAGAGACCCAGTACTTC. It encodes CASSRTSGRQETQYF. This sequence joins TRBV27 and TRBJ2-5, with 14 bases lining up with TRBD2. V trimming: 5 bases; J trimming: 2 bases; junction bases outside the gene matches: 1. The CDR3 runs 15 residues. Germline CDR1 is MNHEY and CDR2 is SMNVEV (reference sequence).

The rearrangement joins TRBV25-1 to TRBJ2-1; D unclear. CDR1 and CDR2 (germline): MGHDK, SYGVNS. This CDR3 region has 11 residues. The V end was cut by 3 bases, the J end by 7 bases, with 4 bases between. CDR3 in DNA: TGTGCCAGCAGTGATTTGAATGAGCAGTTCTTC. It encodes CASSDLNEQFF. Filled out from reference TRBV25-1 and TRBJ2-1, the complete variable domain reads EADIYQTPRYLVIGTGKKITLECSQTMGHDKMYWYQQDPGMELHLIHYSYGVNSTEKGDLSSESTVSRIRTEHFPLTLESARPSHTSQYLCASSDLNEQFFGPGTRLTVL.

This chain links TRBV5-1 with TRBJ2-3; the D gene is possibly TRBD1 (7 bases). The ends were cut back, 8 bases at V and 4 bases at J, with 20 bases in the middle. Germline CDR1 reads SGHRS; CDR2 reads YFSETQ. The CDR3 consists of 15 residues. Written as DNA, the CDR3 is TGCGCCAGTAGATCGCAGGGGGGTTCCGCAGATACGCAGTATTTT. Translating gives CASRSQGGSADTQYF.

CDR3 sequence (DNA): TGTGCCAGCTCAGTCGACAGGGGGAATTCACCCCTCCACTTT. This codes for CASSVDRGNSPLHF. This rearrangement joins TRBV18 to TRBJ1-6; the match to TRBD1 covers 9 bases. The junction had 3 bases not matched to a gene; V was cut back by 5 bases and J by 7 bases. Germline lookup yields CDR1 KGHSH and CDR2 LQKENI. The CDR3 is 14 residues long.

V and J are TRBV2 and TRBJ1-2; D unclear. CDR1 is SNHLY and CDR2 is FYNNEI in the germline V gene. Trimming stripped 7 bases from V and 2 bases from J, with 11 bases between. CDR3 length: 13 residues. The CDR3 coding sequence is TGTGCCAGCACCCTGGGAGGCAACTATGGCTACACCTTC. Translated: CASTLGGNYGYTF.

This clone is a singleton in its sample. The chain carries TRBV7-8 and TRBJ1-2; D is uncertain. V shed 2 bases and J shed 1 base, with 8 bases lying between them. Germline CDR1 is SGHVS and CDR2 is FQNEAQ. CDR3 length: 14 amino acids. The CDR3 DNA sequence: TGTGCCAGCAGCTTATCCAAGTTTAACTATGGCTACACCTTC. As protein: CASSLSKFNYGYTF.

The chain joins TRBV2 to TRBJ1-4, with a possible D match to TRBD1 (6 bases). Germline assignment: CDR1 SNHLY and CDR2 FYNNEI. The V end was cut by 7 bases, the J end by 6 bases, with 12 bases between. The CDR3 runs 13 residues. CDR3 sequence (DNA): TGTGCCAGCACCGAGGGGGGCGATGAAAAACTGTTTTTT. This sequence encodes CASTEGGDEKLFF.

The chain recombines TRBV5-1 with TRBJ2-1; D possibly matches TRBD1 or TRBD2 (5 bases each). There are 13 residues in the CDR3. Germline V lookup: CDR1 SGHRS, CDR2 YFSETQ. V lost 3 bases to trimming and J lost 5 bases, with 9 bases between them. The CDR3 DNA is TGCGCCAGCAGCTCCTTGGGGGACAATGAGCAGTTCTTC. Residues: CASSSLGDNEQFF.

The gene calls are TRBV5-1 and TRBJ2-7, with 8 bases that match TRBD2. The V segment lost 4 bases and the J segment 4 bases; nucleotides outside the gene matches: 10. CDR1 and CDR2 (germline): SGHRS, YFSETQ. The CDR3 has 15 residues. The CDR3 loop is CASSTSGGPGYEQYF. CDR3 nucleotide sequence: TGCGCCAGCAGCACTTCGGGAGGGCCGGGATACGAGCAGTACTTC.

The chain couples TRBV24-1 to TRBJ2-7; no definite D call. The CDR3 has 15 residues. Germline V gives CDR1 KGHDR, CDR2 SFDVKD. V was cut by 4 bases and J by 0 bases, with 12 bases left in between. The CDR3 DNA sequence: TGTGCCACCAGTGACCCTGGACCAAACTCCTACGAGCAGTACTTC. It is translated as CATSDPGPNSYEQYF.

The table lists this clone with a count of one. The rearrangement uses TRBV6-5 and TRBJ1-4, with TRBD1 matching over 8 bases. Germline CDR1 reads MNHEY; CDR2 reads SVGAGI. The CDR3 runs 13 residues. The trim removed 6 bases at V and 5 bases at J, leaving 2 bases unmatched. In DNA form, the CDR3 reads TGTGCCAGCAGCCGGGACAGGAATGAAAAACTGTTTTTT. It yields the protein CASSRDRNEKLFF.

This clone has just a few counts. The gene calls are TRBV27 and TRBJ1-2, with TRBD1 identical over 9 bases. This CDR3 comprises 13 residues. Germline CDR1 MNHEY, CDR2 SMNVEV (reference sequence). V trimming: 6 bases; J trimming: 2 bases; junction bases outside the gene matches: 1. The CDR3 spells CASSGQGNYGYTF. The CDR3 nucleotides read TGTGCCAGCAGCGGACAGGGGAACTATGGCTACACCTTC.

CDR3: CASSLWDTRGTEAFF. In DNA, the CDR3 is TGTGCCAGCAGCTTATGGGACACCCGAGGGACTGAAGCTTTCTTT. The chain links TRBV7-9 to TRBJ1-1; a weak D match, TRBD1 (6 bases). The V and J ends lost 2 bases and 5 bases respectively, with 15 bases between them. CDR3 length equals 15 residues. Germline V gives CDR1 SEHNR, CDR2 FQNEAQ (reference sequence).

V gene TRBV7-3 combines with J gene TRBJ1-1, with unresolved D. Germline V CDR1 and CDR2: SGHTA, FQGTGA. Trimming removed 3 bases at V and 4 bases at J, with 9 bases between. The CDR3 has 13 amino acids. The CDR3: CASSFGVSTEAFF. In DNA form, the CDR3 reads TGTGCCAGCAGCTTCGGCGTTTCCACTGAAGCTTTCTTT.

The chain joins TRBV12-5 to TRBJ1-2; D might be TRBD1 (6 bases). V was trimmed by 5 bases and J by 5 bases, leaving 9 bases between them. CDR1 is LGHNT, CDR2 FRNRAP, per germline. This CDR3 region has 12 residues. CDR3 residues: CASGLGQYGYTF. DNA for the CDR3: TGTGCTAGTGGTCTCGGACAGTATGGCTACACCTTC.

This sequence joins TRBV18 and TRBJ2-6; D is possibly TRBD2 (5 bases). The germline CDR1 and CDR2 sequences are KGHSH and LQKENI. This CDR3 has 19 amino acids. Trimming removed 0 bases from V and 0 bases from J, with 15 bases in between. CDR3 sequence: CASSPPEVFRRSGANVLTF. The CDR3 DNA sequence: TGTGCCAGCTCACCACCGGAGGTTTTCAGGCGCTCTGGGGCCAACGTCCTGACTTTC.